Described below is a single T cell receptor (beta chain) sequence and its context. A sample-barcoded 5' primer and a J-beta primer mix were used in a second PCR of about 7 to 12 cycles. A 12-random-nucleotide template-switch adaptor tagged each cDNA molecule. Each CDR3 protein is one row after TCRdb ran MiXCR on the 5' RACE reads. Among some 1.5 million distinct CDR3 sequences listed, approximately 43% were seen once. The data derive from a study of blood T cells in healthy people across ages. Study-wide context: Per two T cells, about one barcoded beta molecule was captured through template switching.

The V gene's germline CDR1 is SGDLS and CDR2 YYNGEE. The CDR3 has 14 amino acids. V gave up 3 bases and J gave up 5 bases; unmatched junction bases: 4. The sequencing sample was made of blood. The V gene is TRBV9, the J gene TRBJ2-7; TRBD2 aligns across 11 bases. This clonotype was obtained from a woman in her late teens or twenties in good health. The CDR3 nucleotides read TGTGCCAGCAGCGGACTAGCGGGGATGGACGAGCAGTACTTC. This codes for CASSGLAGMDEQYF.